The 28 T cell receptor beta chains below come from one sample, sequenced in a study of metastatic and nonmetastatic thyroid tumors. Not a single patient had been given any form of treatment at any point before undergoing thyroid surgery. TCRdb reprocessed the PCR reads via MiXCR. The sample has 25,000 to 30,000 clones; approximately 3.7% are singletons. The sequencing input was blood. These TCRs come from a male donor with papillary thyroid cancer or a benign thyroid nodule (not recorded which). Some clones in this sample may be carry-over from other donors' samples.

Notes on this clone: This may be a read error: a much more frequent sequence differs by one nucleotide. The chain couples TRBV6-1 to TRBJ1-1; D remains unclear. The CDR3 runs to 13 residues. Germline V CDR1 and CDR2: MNHNS, SASEGT. Trimming left V 6 bases short and J 2 bases short, with 10 bases between. The CDR3 DNA is TGTGCCAGCAGGGGGTCGGCAAACACTGAAGCTTTCTTT. Its protein is CASRGSANTEAFF.

This clone was seen ten or more times. Different DNA sequences within this sample yield the same CDR3. The chain links TRBV15 to TRBJ1-1; no reliable D call. The CDR3 loop spans 16 amino acids. V was clipped by 2 bases and J by 1 base, with 14 bases between them. From germline, CDR1 is LNHNV and CDR2 YYDKDF (reference sequence). The CDR3 region is CATSRYFSGPNTEAFF. CDR3 DNA: TGTGCCACCAGCAGATACTTTTCAGGACCGAACACTGAAGCTTTCTTT.

In this sample, this clone turned up many times. The rearrangement uses TRBV20-1 and TRBJ2-6; unclear D gene. Germline V lookup: CDR1 DFQATT, CDR2 SNEGSKA (reference sequence). The length of the CDR3 is 12 residues. The V end lost 3 bases, the J end lost 5 bases, and 5 bases lay between the germline ends. CDR3 protein: CSASLRANVLTF. The CDR3 nucleotides are TGCAGTGCTAGTCTTAGGGCCAACGTCCTGACTTTC.

The gene calls are TRBV19 and TRBJ2-3; 7 bases fit TRBD1. The CDR3 has 15 amino acids. Germline V gene lookup returns CDR1 LNHDA and CDR2 SQIVND (reference sequence). V lost 9 bases to trimming and J lost 0 bases; unmatched junction nucleotides: 9. The CDR3 loop is CASKAGTASTDTQYF. DNA of the CDR3: TGTGCCAGCAAAGCCGGGACAGCCAGCACAGATACGCAGTATTTT.

This clone was recorded at least ten times. The gene calls are TRBV20-1 and TRBJ2-5; perhaps TRBD2 as D (5 bases). There are 16 residues in the CDR3. From germline, CDR1 is DFQATT and CDR2 SNEGSKA (reference sequence). The V end was cut by 3 bases, the J end by 4 bases, with 21 bases between. In nucleotides, the CDR3 is TGCAGTGCTAGGGCCCCCGGACTCCATTTCGGAGAGACCCAGTACTTC. It is translated as CSARAPGLHFGETQYF.

This clone was recorded at least ten times. V usage is TRBV29-1 and J usage is TRBJ2-2; D is unresolved. This CDR3 has 13 amino acids. V lost 3 bases and J 5 bases, leaving 10 bases between the germline ends. The germline V gene encodes CDR1 SQVTM and CDR2 ANQGSEA. The CDR3 region is CSVDGWDTGELFF. In nucleotides, the CDR3 is TGCAGCGTTGACGGCTGGGATACCGGGGAGCTGTTTTTT.

The table lists this clone with a few counts. The J gene is TRBJ1-2, the V gene TRBV28; D unresolved. Trimming took off 10 bases at V and 1 base at J, with 10 bases between the two ends. The CDR3 has 12 amino acids. The germline gives CDR1 MDHEN, CDR2 SYDVKM. CDR3 nucleotide sequence: TGTGCCACCCAGGCGAATAACTATGGCTACACCTTC. As protein: CATQANNYGYTF.

J is TRBJ1-5 and V is TRBV6-1; the D gene is possibly TRBD1 (6 bases). Trimming cost V 3 bases and J 3 bases, with 15 bases left between them. Looked up from germline, CDR1 is MNHNS and CDR2 is SASEGT. CDR3 length: 16 amino acids. The CDR3 bases are TGTGCCAGCAGTGACCTAGGGGGGGGATACAATCAGCCCCAGCATTTT. As protein: CASSDLGGGYNQPQHF.

This clone is labeled as medium-sized (0.01 to 0.1%). This chain connects TRBV20-1 to TRBJ2-2; TRBD2 matches at 10 bases. The CDR3 is made up of 15 amino acids. V shed 3 bases, J shed 1 base, and the junction held 2 bases outside the gene matches. Germline V CDR1 and CDR2: DFQATT, SNEGSKA (reference sequence). The CDR3 protein is CSARLAGGNTGELFF. DNA of the CDR3: TGCAGTGCTAGGTTAGCGGGAGGGAACACCGGGGAGCTGTTTTTT.

This clone is classed as medium-sized. The chain recombines TRBV12-3 or TRBV12-4 with TRBJ1-2; no clear D gene. The CDR3 totals 15 residues. The germline V and J ends were trimmed by 1 base and 2 bases, with 11 bases remaining between them. Here the CDR3 reads CASSLGTSRNYGYTF. DNA of the CDR3: TGTGCCAGCAGTTTAGGGACTTCCCGAAACTATGGCTACACCTTC.

This clone was counted ten times or more. This sequence joins TRBV4-2 and TRBJ2-3, with D hard to call. V lost 0 bases and J lost 4, with 11 bases in between. The CDR3 is 15 amino acids. Germline values: CDR1 LGHNA, CDR2 YNFKEQ. CDR3: CASSQDGQDADTQYF. CDR3 DNA: TGTGCCAGCAGCCAAGATGGGCAGGATGCAGATACGCAGTATTTT.

Ten or more counts support this clone. The chain carries TRBV27 and TRBJ2-7, with 9 bases fitting TRBD2. Germline trimming cut 6 bases from V and 3 bases from J; bases unmatched to any gene: 6. CDR3 size: 14 residues. Looked up from germline, CDR1 is MNHEY and CDR2 is SMNVEV (reference sequence). The CDR3 is CASRPTSGYYEQYF. The DNA of the CDR3 is TGTGCCAGCAGACCGACTAGCGGTTACTACGAGCAGTACTTC.

This clone was recorded at least ten times. The J gene is TRBJ2-5, the V gene TRBV9; D is perhaps TRBD2 (5 bases). This CDR3 contains 13 residues. V shed 3 bases and J shed 5 bases, with 11 bases lying between them. Per the germline V gene, CDR1 is SGDLS and CDR2 is YYNGEE. This CDR3 reads CASSEITGETQYF. The CDR3 coding sequence is TGTGCCAGCAGCGAGATTACGGGGGAGACCCAGTACTTC.

This clone was recorded a few times. The identical CDR3 is also encoded by other nucleotide sequences in the sample. The chain couples TRBV7-2 to TRBJ1-4, with D perhaps TRBD1 (5 bases). CDR3 size: 15 residues. Between the trimmed V and J ends, which lost 5 bases and 5 bases, there was a span of 15 bases. Germline V lookup: CDR1 SGHTA, CDR2 FQGNSA. The CDR3 reads CASSRRGQVNEKLFF. DNA of the CDR3: TGTGCCAGCAGCCGAAGGGGTCAAGTCAATGAAAAACTGTTTTTT.

The table lists this clone with many counts. This rearrangement joins TRBV6-1 to TRBJ2-7; D remains unclear. There are 14 residues in the CDR3. The V gene lost 1 base and the J gene lost 3 bases, with 10 bases spanning the gap. The germline CDR1 and CDR2 sequences are MNHNS and SASEGT. CDR3 sequence: CASSEVDPSYEQYF. CDR3 DNA sequence: TGTGCCAGCAGTGAAGTGGACCCGAGCTACGAGCAGTACTTC.

J is TRBJ2-7 and V is TRBV5-1; D uncertain. V was cut by 1 base and J by 5 bases, with 10 bases left in between. The CDR3 is 13 amino acids. Germline CDR1 reads SGHRS; CDR2 reads YFSETQ. CDR3 residues: CASSLTVRDEQYF. The DNA for the CDR3 is TGCGCCAGCAGCTTGACAGTCCGTGACGAGCAGTACTTC.

This clone has at least ten counts. The rearrangement links TRBV10-3 to TRBJ2-7; D may be TRBD2 (6 bases). Trimming cost V 0 bases and J 3 bases, with 15 bases left between them. The CDR3 is made up of 16 amino acids. The germline CDR1 and CDR2 sequences are ENHRY and SYGVKD. The CDR3 loop reads CAISESDQRVLYEQYF. In nucleotides, the CDR3 is TGTGCCATCAGTGAGTCTGACCAGCGGGTACTCTACGAGCAGTACTTC.

This clone was observed a few times. This chain connects TRBV30 to TRBJ1-1; D uncertain. Looked up from germline, CDR1 is GTSNPN and CDR2 is SVGIG (reference sequence). The CDR3 totals 11 residues. Trimming removed 5 bases at V and 1 base at J, with 5 bases between. CDR3: CAWRENTEAFF. The CDR3 nucleotides are TGTGCCTGGCGGGAGAACACTGAAGCTTTCTTT.

The chain has TRBV28 and TRBJ2-2; a possible D gene is TRBD1 (6 bases). Germline loops: CDR1 MDHEN, CDR2 SYDVKM. Trimming pared 5 bases from V and 8 bases from J, leaving 21 bases between. The CDR3 totals 16 residues. In nucleotides, the CDR3 is TGTGCCAGCAGTGCTCCGGGACACGCTTGGAGAGGGGAGCTGTTTTTT. Amino acid sequence: CASSAPGHAWRGELFF.

This chain joins TRBV20-1 and TRBJ2-7, with D hard to call. Per germline, CDR1 DFQATT and CDR2 SNEGSKA (reference sequence). Between the trimmed V and J ends, which lost 2 bases and 3 bases, there was a span of 20 bases. CDR3 length: 16 amino acids. The CDR3, as DNA: TGCAGTGCTAGACGGCTCAGTTTTGTTTTTGTCTACGAGCAGTACTTC. Its translation is CSARRLSFVFVYEQYF.

This clone was seen many times. The V call is TRBV29-1, the J call TRBJ2-1; D gene unclear. Germline-derived CDR1 and CDR2 are SQVTM and ANQGSEA. V shed 2 bases and J shed 5 bases, with 10 bases lying between them. The CDR3 has 13 residues. DNA of the CDR3: TGCAGCGTTGAATTCAGGATAAACAATGAGCAGTTCTTC. Protein sequence: CSVEFRINNEQFF.

This clone was counted at least ten times. V gene TRBV5-1 combines with J gene TRBJ2-3; 9 bases are a match to TRBD2. The CDR3 spans 18 residues. The germline V gene encodes CDR1 SGHRS and CDR2 YFSETQ. With V trimmed by 1 base and J by 4 bases, 13 bases remained unmatched. The CDR3: CASSLSAGGAPGADTQYF. The DNA of the CDR3 is TGCGCCAGCAGCTTGTCAGCGGGAGGAGCCCCCGGGGCAGATACGCAGTATTTT.

This clone is judged medium-sized. The chain recombines TRBV28 with TRBJ1-2; 9 bases fit TRBD1. This CDR3 is 14 amino acids long. V trimming: 0 bases; J trimming: 4 bases; junction bases outside the gene matches: 0. The germline V gene has CDR1 MDHEN and CDR2 SYDVKM. The CDR3 here is CASSLWTGGYGYTF. DNA of the CDR3: TGTGCCAGCAGTTTATGGACAGGGGGCTATGGCTACACCTTC.

Comment on this clone: A junction boundary mismatches the germline segment, possibly from a read error. The genes are TRBV2 and TRBJ2-6; D is perhaps TRBD1 (6 bases). CDR1 is SNHLY, CDR2 FYNNEI, per germline. This CDR3 is 11 amino acids long. CDR3 bases: TGTGCCATGGGTCAGGGGACCGTCCTGACGTTC. As protein: CAMGQGTVLTF. Drawing the rest from reference TRBV2 and TRBJ2-6, the complete variable domain is EPEVTQTPSHQVTQMGQEVILRCVPISNHLYFYWYRQILGQKVEFLVSFYNNEISEKSEIFDDQFSVERPDGSNFTLKIRSTKLEDSAMYFCAMGQGTVLTFGAGSRLTVL.

The rearrangement uses TRBV15 and TRBJ2-7; the D is unclear. CDR1 and CDR2 from the germline V gene are LNHNV and YYDKDF (reference sequence). The CDR3 runs to 15 residues. Trimming pared 1 base from V and 5 bases from J, leaving 15 bases between. Here the CDR3 reads CATSRARGTYNEQYF. CDR3 bases: TGTGCCACCAGCAGAGCCCGAGGTACCTACAACGAGCAGTACTTC.

This clone has at least ten counts. The J gene is TRBJ2-5, the V gene TRBV2; 8 positions agree with TRBD1. V shed 5 bases and J 7 bases; nucleotides not matched to a gene: 0. CDR1 and CDR2 from the germline V gene are SNHLY and FYNNEI. The CDR3 contains 11 residues. The CDR3 reads CASSQGATQYF. CDR3 coding DNA: TGTGCCAGCAGTCAGGGGGCGACCCAGTACTTC. Based on the CDR3 plus reference TRBV2 and TRBJ2-5, the full variable domain is EPEVTQTPSHQVTQMGQEVILRCVPISNHLYFYWYRQILGQKVEFLVSFYNNEISEKSEIFDDQFSVERPDGSNFTLKIRSTKLEDSAMYFCASSQGATQYFGPGTRLLVL.

This clone was seen only a few times. The V gene is TRBV7-9, the J gene TRBJ1-1; the D gene is possibly TRBD1 (5 bases). CDR1 is SEHNR and CDR2 is FQNEAQ in the germline V gene (reference sequence). The V end lost 3 bases, the J end lost 5 bases, and 13 bases lay between the germline ends. The CDR3 extends over 14 amino acids. CDR3 sequence reads: CASSFEGRGTEAFF. The CDR3 bases are TGTGCCAGCAGCTTTGAGGGGCGCGGTACTGAAGCTTTCTTT.

By share, this clone ranks as medium-sized. In nucleotides, the CDR3 is TGTGCCAGCCGCCTGGGGGGGACTTCGCAGTTCTTC. Its translation: CASRLGGTSQFF. The rearrangement uses TRBV12-3 or TRBV12-4 and TRBJ2-1; 7 bases map to TRBD2. There are 12 residues in the CDR3. Trimming took 8 bases from V and 12 from J; bases not matched to a gene: 10.